The following is a TCR beta chain sequence with its context. This clone showed up just once. The clone's antigen remains unknown. No base qualities exist here, and no much larger clone lies one base off it. TCRbeta CDR3 regions were amplified from genomic DNA by means of the immunoSEQ Assay, a bias-controlled multiplex PCR. The original pipeline was this. Nucleated cell counts per sample were estimated from amplification of reference gene primers within the assay. To quantify the absolute abundance of each unique TCRbeta CDR3 rearrangement, sequence reads were collapsed and filtered. Productive Simpson clonality was computed per sample as the square root of Simpson's diversity index over productive rearrangements. This immuneACCESS table, as held by TCRdb, lists in-frame sequences with V and J called but not all clones. Of the missing ones, under half trace to an unresolved V gene in checked studies; the others have no known cause. From that table come the V and J calls and clone size; the DNA was used to work out D and trimming. A total of approximately 180,000 clones appear in this sample, more than 75% of them only once. Roughly 20% of the sample comes from the top ten.

The data stem from a study of blood T cell repertoires in COVID-19 (dated by TCRdb to the early 2020s). General notes on the study: The collaborator samples originated in the United States, Italy and Spain and spanned the acute and convalescent phases of COVID-19. Subjects who had been exposed to COVID-19, were actively infected with it, or had recovered from it provided the deeply sampled blood TCRbeta repertoires that made up the dataset. The repertoires were released in a freely available public database meant as a resource for research on the immune response to SARS-CoV-2. Where available, HLA class I and class II types were taken from metadata supplied by the sample provider and were not determined by assay-based typing. Samples were obtained from the ongoing ImmuneRACE study (first 160 participants) and from roughly 1,300 subjects provided by 6 global collaborators. Sample metadata almost always included a de-identified subject ID, COVID-19 status, age in years and sex. The prospective study material was composed of cDNA or gDNA derived from T cells, B-cell-depleted T cells, or PBMCs.

Study-wide conclusions, independent of this receptor: The quantity of clinical and demographic metadata differed by source and by participant and was supplied without curation.

In Seattle, one collaborating source enrolled patients while the infection was active and tracked those patients longitudinally over the course of disease. Collaborating institutions collected whole blood in K2EDTA tubes following their own protocols. Collaborator samples were shipped for TCRbeta analysis as frozen whole blood, isolated PBMCs, or DNA extracted from either sample type. The trim is 2 bases for V and 3 bases for J, with a gap of 8 bases between the germline ends. From the germline V gene, CDR1 is SGHRS and CDR2 is YFSETQ. Including cysteine and phenylalanine, the CDR3 has 13 amino acids. Just CDR3 DNA is preserved here, 39 bases in frame from base 1.

This receptor was obtained from a person aged 70 to 79 with COVID-19, enrolled during active disease. The sample taken for sequencing was peripheral blood. This chain is built from TRBV5-1 and TRBJ2-5; TRBD2 is possibly the D segment (5 matching bases). The DNA reads TGCGCCAGCAGCTTTTCCGGGGAAGAGACCCAGTACTTC. The translation is CASSFSGEETQYF.